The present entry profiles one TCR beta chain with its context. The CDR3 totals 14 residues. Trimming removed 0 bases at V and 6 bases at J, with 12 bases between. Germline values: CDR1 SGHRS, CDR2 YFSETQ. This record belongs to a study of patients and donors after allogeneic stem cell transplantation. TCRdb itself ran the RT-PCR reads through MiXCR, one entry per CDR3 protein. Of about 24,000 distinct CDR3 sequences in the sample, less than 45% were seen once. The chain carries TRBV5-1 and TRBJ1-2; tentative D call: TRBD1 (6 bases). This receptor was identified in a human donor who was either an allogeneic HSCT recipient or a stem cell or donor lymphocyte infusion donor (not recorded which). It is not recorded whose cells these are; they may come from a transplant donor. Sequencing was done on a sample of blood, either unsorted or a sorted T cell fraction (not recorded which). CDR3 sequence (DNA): TGCGCCAGCAGCTTGGACAGGGTCTGGGATGGCTACACCTTC. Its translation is CASSLDRVWDGYTF.